This T cell receptor beta chain was recovered during a study of neurological immune-mediated disorders (dated 2019 in TCRdb). Notes on the research overall: Among the approximately 35 multiple sclerosis patients, relapsing-remitting MS accounted for some 30 and secondary progressive MS accounted for 3. Longitudinal samples, technical triplicates and paired sorted CD4+ and CD8+ T-cell subsets, alongside PBMC samples, were included among the roughly 100 TCR-beta libraries. Peripheral blood TCR-beta repertoires from patients with HTLV-I-associated myelopathy (HAM/TSP), patients with multiple sclerosis, and healthy controls were compared in the study using UMI-based sequencing. The cohort was made up of 68 subjects, consisting of 15 or so HAM/TSP patients, 34 multiple sclerosis patients and roughly 20 healthy controls. Study-wide conclusions, independent of this receptor: The MS cluster showed no association with clinical or MRI features, and the authors stated that larger cohorts are needed. Phylogenetic analysis grouped repertoires from 18 of 34 MS patients into a cluster of related CDR3 sequences, suggesting a possible repertoire-level signature. TCR clonal expansion was greatest in HAM/TSP patients and smallest in MS patients, who ranked below even healthy controls. Expanded clones from different subjects shared no identical CDR3 amino acid sequences, which suggests that TCR-beta repertoires were private in all groups.

cDNA synthesis used template-switch 5'RACE with a primer carrying a 10-nucleotide random unique molecular identifier tagging each TCR transcript. Over 170 million TCR-beta sequences, covering 15-18 subjects, were produced in each sequencing run. The RNeasy kit was used to extract total RNA. The KAPA Real-time Library Amplification kit was used to amplify TCR-beta VDJ regions with primers targeting the TCR constant region and the 5'RACE anchor. Sample indexes and Illumina adaptors were added in a first PCR, and a second PCR then increased library yield. After purification with Ampure beads, the TCR product of roughly 650 bp was size-selected on a 2% E-gel SizeSelection system. Before pooling, library quality was checked on a Bioanalyzer, concentration was measured with Qubit, and libraries were quantified with the Kapa Library Quantification kit. Paired-end 2 x 150 bp sequencing of the libraries was performed on an Illumina HiSeq 2500. To increase sequence diversity, roughly 24-32% phiX was spiked into each library pool. Under the source paper's analysis protocol: Quality-filtered reads were processed with the UMI-based MiGEC pipeline, and over 90% of raw TCR sequences were removed by the MiGEC pipeline during error correction. VDJ genes were aligned to IMGT germline references, and clonotypes were defined by unique CDR3 amino acid sequence plus V-J genes. Clonal expansion, Shannon diversity and CDR3 relatedness were evaluated with VDJtools (CalcPairwiseDistances, ClusterSamples), while phylogenetic trees were built in CLCbio workbench. Using coefficient-of-variation modelling across technical triplicates, the study counted a clone as expanded if it had at least 8 unique UMIs. Using fastp trimming at Q25 and MiXCR clonotype assembly, TCRdb reanalyzed the public sequencing data and kept in-frame beta chains. All rows with the same CDR3 protein become a single entry with the most common DNA and genes. Clone size and V and J calls follow TCRdb, not the original study. The sample has roughly 66,000 distinct CDR3 sequences on record, 4.8% of them singletons. The ten top clones hold roughly 2.4% of the sample.

For the unsorted PBMC libraries, 2 million PBMCs were stored in RNAlater at -80 degrees C until RNA extraction and were used to generate the libraries. Multiple sclerosis patients were enrolled in a US clinical protocol under which disease progression was evaluated by magnetic resonance imaging. PBMCs were separated from peripheral blood using Ficoll-Hypaque density gradient centrifugation and then cryopreserved in liquid nitrogen. The table lists this clonotype with many counts. The antigen this receptor binds is unknown. Base quality data are lacking; no much larger clone is found one base away. The sequence was collected from a woman aged 70-85 years with multiple sclerosis. The specimen sequenced was PBMCs.

Here is the DNA: TGTGCCAGCAGTTCTACAGGGGTGTCGAGGGAAAAACTGTTTTTT. This codes for CASSSTGVSREKLFF. Here the chain combines TRBV12-3 or TRBV12-4 and TRBJ1-4; 7 bases in the middle match TRBD1. Counted from cysteine to phenylalanine, this CDR3 has 15 amino acids. Only the CDR3 DNA stays, 45 bases, in frame from base 1. V has 4 bases trimmed and J has 8 bases trimmed; junction bases matching no gene number 10.